The 10 T cell receptor beta chains below all came from one sample that was sequenced in a study of blood T cell repertoires in COVID-19. Produced via immunoSEQ multiplex PCR; TCRdb's table is partial and in-frame only. Of about 280,000 clones listed, under 90% are singletons. The material sequenced was peripheral blood. The receptors were sampled from a woman aged 40 to 49 who had recovered from COVID-19.

The gene calls are TRBV14 and TRBJ2-2; D perhaps matches TRBD1 (6 bases). Trimming took off 10 bases at V and 2 bases at J, with 11 bases between the two ends. The CDR3 sequence is 13 residues long. Looked up from germline, CDR1 is SGHDN and CDR2 is FVKESK. CDR3 coding DNA: TGTGCCATTCCACAGGGCAACACCGGGGAGCTGTTTTTT. It specifies CAIPQGNTGELFF.

The V gene is TRBV28, the J gene TRBJ2-5; D unresolved. Germline V gene data show CDR1 as MDHEN and CDR2 as SYDVKM. There are 16 residues in the CDR3. Deletions cut 1 base from V and 5 bases from J, with 17 bases between. CDR3 nucleotides: TGTGCCAGCAGTTTATTTTTTGAGAAGGAGTACGAGACCCAGTACTTC. This encodes CASSLFFEKEYETQYF.

The chain joins TRBV14 to TRBJ2-5; TRBD2 matches at 9 bases. The trim removed 6 bases at V and 0 bases at J, leaving 5 bases unmatched. Germline V gives CDR1 SGHDN, CDR2 FVKESK. The CDR3 is 15 residues long. The CDR3 DNA follows: TGTGCCAGCAGTCACGGACTAGCGAACCAAGAGACCCAGTACTTC. The encoded protein is CASSHGLANQETQYF.

This clone was seen only once. Other DNA sequences in this sample translate to the same CDR3. The genes are TRBV5-1 and TRBJ2-2, with TRBD1 identical over 7 bases. Germline assignment: CDR1 SGHRS and CDR2 YFSETQ. CDR3 length equals 15 residues. The V segment lost 3 bases and the J segment 5 bases; nucleotides outside the gene matches: 7. The CDR3 sequence is CASSSGTADTGELFF. The CDR3 nucleotides read TGCGCCAGCAGCTCCGGGACAGCGGATACCGGGGAGCTGTTTTTT.

V and J are TRBV5-6 and TRBJ2-7; the match to TRBD1 covers 9 bases. V shed 2 bases, J shed 6 bases, and the junction held 3 bases outside the gene matches. The germline CDR1 and CDR2 sequences are SGHDT and YYEEEE. This CDR3 comprises 13 residues. The CDR3, as DNA: TGTGCCAGCAGCTTCGGACAGGGGAGCGAGCAGTACTTC. Its protein product is CASSFGQGSEQYF.

This clone has just one count. The chain has TRBV27 and TRBJ1-1; D is ambiguous. The CDR3 loop spans 13 amino acids. CDR1 and CDR2 (germline): MNHEY, SMNVEV (reference sequence). V shed 6 bases and J shed 2 bases, with 10 bases lying between them. The CDR3 DNA reads as TGTGCCAGCAGGGTCCGCACAAACACTGAAGCTTTCTTT. The encoded protein is CASRVRTNTEAFF.

The V call is TRBV11-1, the J call TRBJ1-1; D gene uncertain. The CDR3 length is 13 residues. V was clipped by 5 bases and J by 2 bases, with 9 bases between them. Germline-derived CDR1 and CDR2 are SGHAT and FQDESV (reference sequence). The CDR3 sequence is CASSNSINTEAFF. The CDR3, as DNA: TGTGCCAGCAGCAACAGTATAAACACTGAAGCTTTCTTT.

The chain has TRBV19 and TRBJ2-7; no reliable D call. The V end lost 3 bases, the J end lost 7 bases, and 10 bases lay between the germline ends. This CDR3 contains 12 residues. The germline V gene encodes CDR1 LNHDA and CDR2 SQIVND (reference sequence). The CDR3 DNA reads TGTGCCAGTAGTATGAGAACAGCAGAGCAGTACTTC. This gives the protein CASSMRTAEQYF.

The rearrangement links TRBV6-4 to TRBJ1-6; 7 nucleotides line up with TRBD1. Trimming removed 5 bases from V and 7 bases from J; junction bases left unmatched: 5. The CDR3 has 14 amino acids. Looked up from germline, CDR1 is MRHNA and CDR2 is SNTAGT. The chain's CDR3 is CASSHGTANSPLHF. The CDR3, as DNA: TGTGCCAGCAGTCACGGGACAGCGAATTCACCCCTCCACTTT.

The V and J genes are TRBV28 and TRBJ1-5, with D tentatively TRBD1 (5 bases). CDR1 is MDHEN and CDR2 is SYDVKM in the germline V gene. V was clipped by 2 bases and J by 5 bases, with 13 bases between them. CDR3 length: 15 amino acids. This CDR3 reads CASSLPGEMYQPQHF. The CDR3 bases are TGTGCCAGCAGTTTACCGGGGGAGATGTATCAGCCCCAGCATTTT.